This is a list of T cell receptor beta chains from one sample in a study of cytomegalovirus exposure and HLA in healthy donors. Generated by immunoSEQ multiplex PCR, the TCRdb table keeps only in-frame clones and is missing some. The sample holds 110,000 or so clones, approximately 85% seen once. Input material: PBMCs. These TCRs come from a woman under 30 in good health and CMV-seronegative. Both conserved end residues are part of each CDR3. D genes are given only for firm matches. Rows may omit the clone size; those that give it use once, few, many or a size class.

>NA|NA|TRBJ1-1|TRBV2
CASSEAASNTEAFF
TGTGCCAGCAGTGAGGCGGCGTCGAACACTGAAGCTTTCTTT
>TRBD1|once|TRBJ1-2|TRBV14
CASSRDRIYGYTF
TGTGCCAGCAGCCGGGACAGAATCTATGGCTACACCTTC
>NA|few|TRBJ2-7|TRBV7-2
CASSLAGGGLSYEQYF
TGTGCCAGCAGCTTAGCTGGCGGGGGCCTATCCTACGAGCAGTACTTC
>TRBD1|NA|TRBJ1-1|TRBV7-9
CASSPTGGDTEAFF
TGTGCCAGCAGCCCGACAGGGGGCGACACTGAAGCTTTCTTT
>NA|NA|TRBJ2-7|TRBV9
CASSVSRGDEQYF
TGTGCCAGCAGCGTAAGCAGAGGAGACGAGCAGTACTTC
>NA|NA|TRBJ2-7|TRBV20-1
CSASDSYEQYF
TGCAGTGCGTCGGACAGCTACGAGCAGTACTTC
>NA|NA|TRBJ2-1|TRBV7-2
CASSLGPDNEQFF
TGTGCCAGCAGCTTAGGGCCCGACAATGAGCAGTTCTTC
>TRBD1|NA|TRBJ1-2|TRBV30
CAWGQPGTGGFYGYTF
TGTGCCTGGGGTCAACCGGGGACAGGGGGATTCTATGGCTACACCTTC
>NA|NA|TRBJ2-7|TRBV6-1
CASSDGYEQYF
TGTGCCAGCAGTGACGGTTACGAGCAGTACTTC
>NA|NA|TRBJ1-2|TRBV20-1
CSSIGTYGYTF
TGCTCAAGTATCGGTACCTATGGCTACACCTTC
>NA|NA|TRBJ1-1|TRBV30
CAWSVDRNTEAFF
TGTGCCTGGAGTGTGGACAGGAACACTGAAGCTTTCTTT
>NA|NA|TRBJ1-2|TRBV5-1
CASSLGQPNYGYTF
TGCGCCAGCAGCTTGGGACAGCCAAACTATGGCTACACCTTC
>NA|NA|TRBJ2-1|TRBV27
CASSQGSNEQFF
TGTGCCAGCAGCCAGGGGTCAAATGAGCAGTTCTTC
>NA|NA|TRBJ1-1|TRBV9
CASSLRGRDEAFF
TGTGCCAGCAGCCTCCGCGGTCGAGATGAAGCTTTCTTT
>NA|NA|TRBJ1-4|TRBV27
CASSLSVGRGEKLFF
TGTGCCAGCAGTTTATCAGTTGGGAGGGGCGAAAAACTGTTTTTT
>TRBD1|NA|TRBJ2-1|TRBV5-1
CASSLLLGQGSNEQFF
TGCGCCAGCAGCTTGTTATTGGGACAGGGAAGCAATGAGCAGTTCTTC
>TRBD1|NA|TRBJ1-4|TRBV6-5
CASFDRVYEKLFF
TGTGCCAGCTTCGACAGGGTTTATGAAAAACTGTTTTTT
>NA|NA|TRBJ1-6|TRBV15
CATSIDSPNSPLHF
TGTGCCACCAGCATCGACAGCCCTAATTCACCCCTCCACTTT
>TRBD1|NA|TRBJ1-6|TRBV6-5
CASSLGTASPLHF
TGTGCCAGCAGTCTCGGGACAGCCTCACCCCTCCACTTT
>NA|NA|TRBJ1-2|TRBV28
CASRDTHGDGYTF
TGTGCCAGCCGGGACACCCACGGCGATGGCTACACCTTC
>NA|NA|TRBJ2-5|TRBV6-5
CASSYDPTRGIETQYF
TGTGCCAGCAGTTACGACCCCACGCGGGGTATAGAGACCCAGTACTTC
>NA|NA|TRBJ2-1|TRBV18
CASSPQGGEQFF
TGTGCCAGCTCACCACAGGGAGGTGAGCAGTTCTTC
>NA|NA|TRBJ1-6|TRBV4-1
CASSQVGTGRVEESPLHF
TGCGCCAGCAGCCAAGTGGGAACGGGAAGGGTTGAAGAATCACCCCTCCACTTT
>NA|few|TRBJ1-5|TRBV9
CASSVGGGINQPQHF
TGTGCCAGCAGCGTAGGAGGAGGGATCAATCAGCCCCAGCATTTT
>TRBD2|NA|TRBJ2-1|TRBV11-2
CASRLAGGRNEQFF
TGTGCCAGCCGCCTCGCGGGGGGGCGCAATGAGCAGTTCTTC
>TRBD1|NA|TRBJ2-5|TRBV7-6
CASSSAGTGSKGAQYF
TGTGCCAGCAGCTCAGCCGGGACAGGGTCCAAAGGAGCCCAGTACTTC
>NA|NA|TRBJ1-1|TRBV6-6
CASNGRGTYTEAFF
TGTGCCAGCAACGGAAGGGGTACGTACACTGAAGCTTTCTTT
>NA|NA|TRBJ2-1|TRBV10-3
CAISEVAGPQFF
TGTGCCATCAGTGAAGTGGCGGGGCCCCAGTTCTTC